This TCR beta chain emerged from a study of blood T cell repertoires in COVID-19. Study information: Samples came from the United States, Italy and Spain, spanning acute and convalescent COVID-19. PBMCs, B-cell-depleted T cells, or T cells were the source of the cDNA or gDNA that made up the material.

In the study's own analysis: Estimates of nucleated cell counts were drawn from the amplification of reference gene primers. Sequencing used immunoSEQ multiplex PCR; TCRdb keeps in-frame clones, though not all of them. That table is the source of V, J and clone size, and D and trimming were worked out from the DNA. Of just over 90,000 clones in the sample, about 80% were seen once. The CDR3 spans 16 residues. Trimming removed 5 bases at V and 9 bases at J, with 23 bases between. Germline V lookup: CDR1 LNHDA, CDR2 SQIVND (reference sequence). Sequenced sample: peripheral blood. The rearrangement joins TRBV19 to TRBJ2-1, with D perhaps matching TRBD2 (6 bases). The clonotype comes from a human donor in a cohort sampled during active COVID-19. In DNA form, the CDR3 reads TGTGCCAGTAGTCTGGGGAGGACCCTTTCCGTAGGTGAGCAGTTCTTC. Its translation is CASSLGRTLSVGEQFF.